The T cell receptor beta chain described here comes from a study of cytomegalovirus exposure and HLA in healthy donors (dated by TCRdb to about 2017). Background on the whole study: An earlier analysis of approximately 640 of the donors reported about 290 Gb of sequence data and about 100 million unique TCR beta sequences from 150 million to 200 million T cells. Donor age, sex, ethnicity and CMV serostatus were compiled alongside the repertoire data. To study patterns of TCR occurrence, a later analysis re-analyzed previously published TCR beta repertoires from several hundred donors and added high-resolution HLA genotyping. Rather than using new phenotypic data, the later analysis identified candidate immune exposures from TCR beta sequences and from how often those sequences occurred across donors. Every discovery cohort repertoire had been produced on one sequencing platform. The study combined high-throughput TCR immunosequencing, statistical association of individual TCRs with disease status, and machine learning to predict cytomegalovirus infection status. Roughly 290 gigabases of sequencing data and around 88 million unique TCR sequences made up an early release that covered roughly 670 HLA-typed donors. Because of strong linkage in the cohort, roughly five DR-DQ haplotypes were treated as single units for association and clustering. The study aimed to test whether cataloging public T cell receptors could reveal signatures of past pathogen exposure. Of the 300 to 450 genotyped donors, about 80% fell in the genetic ancestry cluster associated with self-reported Caucasian donors. An earlier analysis of approximately 630 of the donors applied high-throughput TCR beta sequencing to assess whether each TCR beta V gene segment acted as functional or pseudogenic. Genome-wide SNP genotypes for about 65% of the 666 donors were used in a later genetic analysis, which treated that subset as a discovery cohort. A separate validation cohort of over 95 different subjects was used in addition to the roughly 670-subject first cohort. Among some 410 genotyped donors of the cohort, an average of approximately 230,000 unique TCR beta nucleotide sequences were sequenced per donor, 15% to 20% of them non-productive. The number of donors typed differed by locus, with roughly 620-630 for A, B, C, DRB1 and DQB1, around 560 for DQA1, 606 for DPA1, and under 490 for DPB1. The T cell repertoires of about 700 subjects were profiled by immunosequencing and related to cytomegalovirus serostatus. HLA typing covered class I and class II loci at four-digit resolution. What the study reported, not specific to this receptor: Sequencing depth was assumed to be roughly uniform across donors in the presence/absence analyses, though that assumption may not hold. The classifier was reported to diagnose cytomegalovirus status with high specificity and sensitivity in both the original and validation cohorts. An earlier analysis of around 600 of the donors showed that most TCR beta V segments appeared in productive rearrangements either about 87% or about 30% of the time, which broadly matched IMGT annotations. Only TCR beta chains were sequenced in this cohort, and the absence of alpha or paired-chain data limited detectable features. When HLA alleles, especially DR and DQ, strongly co-occurred, TCR associations were difficult to assign to individual alleles. The authors suggested that the approach could potentially be generalized to other disease states and immunological phenotypes. A later analysis associated 15,000 to 20,000 TCR beta sequences with specific HLA alleles at a false discovery rate of 0.05. A further reported finding was that TCR beta sequences accurately predicted the HLA-A and HLA-B alleles for most subjects in the first cohort. Because counts were too low, about 18 rarely observed V segments, including chromosome 9 orphons, were left out of the earlier analysis of about 500 of the donors. According to a later analysis, parvovirus B19, influenza, CMV and Epstein-Barr virus appeared linked to several top co-occurrence clusters. For the cohort, immune exposure information was limited to CMV serostatus. According to a later analysis, TCR association rates differed among HLA loci, with DRB1 alleles showing the most associated TCRs and HLA-C alleles showing the fewest. A later analysis found that HLA-associated TCR beta chains were more clonally expanded and had lower generation probabilities than equally common non-associated chains. In the study, some 180 TCR beta chains were listed as associated with cytomegalovirus. Correlated functional status among segregating V segments might be attributable to linkage disequilibrium, but an unknown experimental factor could not be ruled out. In a later analysis, most CMV-associated TCR beta chains were found to appear HLA-restricted, with HLA associations seemingly driven largely by CMV exposure. In vitro tests confirmed that a few of the cytomegalovirus-associated TCR beta chains recognize cytomegalovirus antigens. A cluster of highly shared sequence variants was judged likely to be a technical artifact of the sequencing pipeline. A later genetic analysis reported fewer N-insertions in productive TCRs among donors in an Asian-associated ancestry cluster than the approximately 670-donor mean. While some public TCRs were present in many individuals, most TCR sequences turned up only very rarely across donors. The 87-base-pair reads could not distinguish some IMGT-functional V segments, including TRBV6-2 and TRBV6-3, so those segments were excluded. Because HLA typing was unavailable for some donors at each locus, only the typed subset was used in association tests. A later genetic analysis associated a missense DCLRE1C variant with V-gene and J-gene trimming of TCR beta chains, and an independent cohort replicated the association.

Libraries were constructed by the immunoSEQ multiplex PCR assay. For the multiplex PCR, a mixture combining 60 forward primers for TCR Vbeta segments and 13 reverse primers for TCR Jbeta segments was used. A multiplex PCR assay on genomic DNA amplified the CDR3 region of rearranged TCR beta genes. The amplified TCR beta libraries were sequenced on the Illumina HiSeq System as 87-base-pair reads. On the authors' methods: A later analysis counted approximately 76 million unique TCR beta chains across the 650 to 700 repertoires, and around 9.9 million of these chains were shared by at least two donors. Raw reads were error-corrected and collapsed into unique sequences with a nearest-neighbor algorithm that merged closely related sequences to remove PCR and sequencing errors. V, D and J gene segments were assigned by aligning CDR3 sequences to IMGT reference sequences. For a sequence to be retained, a match of at least six nucleotides was required to both a V gene segment and a J gene segment. A rearrangement was called productive if the CDR3 had no stop codons and remained in frame with V and J, and every other rearrangement was called non-productive. Following IMGT convention, CDR3 was defined as the stretch from the second conserved V-encoded cysteine to the conserved J-encoded phenylalanine. Sequences without an unambiguous match to a single V gene segment were excluded from the earlier analysis of over 500 of the donors. In an earlier analysis of some 590 of the donors, a V segment was called functional when productive rearrangements were above 56.7%, and segregating when the standard deviation between donors exceeded 5%. A statistical classification framework was developed to diagnose cytomegalovirus status using the catalog of TCR beta chain sequences. V and J gene assignment, in a later analysis, came from comparing TCR nucleotide sequences with IMGT/GENE-DB human TR gene sequences. A later analysis assigned CDR3 sequences and most-parsimonious VDJ recombination scenarios with the TCRdist pipeline. A later analysis defined each TCR beta chain by its CDR3 amino acid sequence plus V-gene family, and excluded reads lacking a unique V-gene family. A later analysis removed 450 to 600 highly shared, low-generation-probability nucleotide sequences to deal with suspected cross-contamination and a sequencing artifact. In a later analysis, a clonal expansion index was calculated for each public chain from normalized within-repertoire ranks of inferred template counts. In a later analysis, generation probabilities were computed using a VDJ recombination model fitted to out-of-frame rearrangements, and the results were checked against IGoR. A later analysis scored TCR-TCR, TCR-HLA and TCR-CMV co-occurrence with hypergeometric tests, applying a repertoire-size bias correction to TCR pairs. A later analysis estimated false discovery rates by permuting HLA or CMV assignments 20 times. A later analysis grouped co-occurring TCRs with DBSCAN, adding TCRdist sequence similarity when clustering within HLA-allele-positive subsets. Co-occurrence clustering excluded repertoires with fewer than 30,000 or more than 120,000 public chains, plus five with anomalous nucleotide sharing. In its TCRdb copy, this immuneACCESS table keeps in-frame sequences only and misses some clones. Where compared with another copy, unresolved V genes explain less than half of these, and the others have no known cause. V and J calls and clone size come straight from that table; D and trimming were deduced from the DNA. A total of 74,000 or so clones appear in this sample, around 81% of them only once. The leading ten clones occupy less than 6% of the sample.

V and J are trimmed by 4 bases and 3 bases, and the gene matches miss 6 bases of the junction. CDR1 SGHTA and CDR2 FQGNSA are derived from the germline V gene. Its CDR3 holds 14 amino acids, cysteine through phenylalanine. Of all the DNA, just the CDR3 is kept, 42 bases in frame from base 1. The cohort was made up of approximately 700 healthy bone marrow donors. Cohort members were all nominally healthy when sampled, although unrecorded immune exposures were likely present. The donor tested CMV seropositive, placing the donor among the 289 seropositive members of the cohort. Each donor provided a peripheral blood sample, and peripheral blood mononuclear cells were used for TCR beta sequencing. The Qiagen DNeasy Blood Extraction Kit was used to extract genomic DNA from the blood cell samples. In regard to this clone: Its recognized antigen is unknown. The input lacks base qualities; no much larger clone sits a single base away.

What was sequenced was PBMCs. The chain uses TRBV7-2 and TRBJ2-7, with 7 bases aligning to TRBD1. The TCR comes from a male donor in good health and CMV-seropositive. The CDR3 has the sequence CASSSTGASYEQYF. The nucleotide sequence reads TGTGCCAGCAGCTCAACAGGGGCGAGCTACGAGCAGTACTTC.